This TCR beta chain was recorded in a study of post-analysis software for immune sequencing data. The study's findings and limits: Patients carried roughly 5 TRBV segments more frequently than controls did, and TRBV5-6, TRBV5-1 and TRBV20-1 were among them. Significantly decreased normalized Chao1 diversity was recorded for multiple sclerosis patients relative to controls.

Sequencing libraries made from TCR beta cDNA carried unique molecular identifiers. One entry per CDR3 protein, called by TCRdb with MiXCR from the PCR reads. The data hold hundreds of thousands of distinct CDR3 sequences, with approximately 30% observed a single time. In its sample, this clonotype was seen once. Its antigen is not identified. This CDR3 spans 12 amino acids. V gave up 1 base and J gave up 8 bases, with 9 bases separating them. Germline CDR1 and CDR2: SEHNR and FQNEAQ (reference sequence). This chain connects TRBV7-9 to TRBJ2-7; D unresolved. This TCR derives from a girl aged 10 to 17 with multiple sclerosis. Sequenced: blood. The CDR3 nucleotides are TGTGCCAGCAGCTTAGGGGGATACAAGCAGTACTTC. It yields the protein CASSLGGYKQYF.